Presented here are 27 T cell receptor beta chains from one specimen sequenced in a study of cytomegalovirus exposure and HLA in healthy donors. It was with 60 Vbeta and 13 Jbeta primers that the PCR ran. The repertoire was sequenced with immunoSEQ multiplex PCR; TCRdb's copy has only in-frame clones and lacks some. The data show around 200,000 clones, 82% seen once. Source material: PBMCs. These receptors all stem from a man aged 40-49 years in good health and CMV-seropositive.

The chain has TRBV5-4 and TRBJ2-7, with 11 positions matching TRBD2. The CDR3 spans 16 residues. After removal of 2 bases from V and 7 bases from J, the junction contained 11 bases not matched to a gene. The germline CDR1 and CDR2 sequences are SGHNT and YYREEE (reference sequence). CDR3 amino acids: CASSFLAGGLSGEQYF. DNA of the CDR3: TGTGCCAGCAGCTTCCTAGCGGGAGGCCTTTCCGGGGAGCAGTACTTC.

The V gene is TRBV29-1, the J gene TRBJ2-2; D perhaps matches TRBD1 (6 bases). V was pared by 7 bases and J by 2 bases, with 11 bases between. The CDR3 has 13 amino acids. Germline V CDR1 and CDR2: SQVTM, ANQGSEA. The CDR3 DNA reads as TGCAGCGCTCGGGACACAAACACCGGGGAGCTGTTTTTT. Translated: CSARDTNTGELFF.

A few counts support this clone. This chain links TRBV7-3 with TRBJ2-6, with 11 bases aligning to TRBD1. The CDR3 has 18 amino acids. Trimming took 4 bases from V and 4 from J; bases not matched to a gene: 9. CDR1 is SGHTA, CDR2 FQGTGA, per germline. The CDR3 DNA reads TGTGCCAGCAGCTCACGGACAGGGGGCGCGGGAGGGGCCAACGTCCTGACTTTC. Translated, it gives CASSSRTGGAGGANVLTF.

The chain links TRBV5-4 to TRBJ2-1; 8 nucleotides align to TRBD2. The CDR3 is 16 amino acids. Germline trimming cut 0 bases from V and 4 bases from J; bases unmatched to any gene: 6. Germline assignment: CDR1 SGHNT and CDR2 YYREEE (reference sequence). This CDR3 is CASSLALTGGYNEQFF. For the CDR3, the DNA is TGTGCCAGCAGCTTGGCGCTTACGGGAGGGTACAATGAGCAGTTCTTC.

V gene TRBV30 combines with J gene TRBJ1-4; 10 nucleotides line up with TRBD1. The CDR3 length is 15 residues. CDR1 is GTSNPN and CDR2 is SVGIG in the germline V gene (reference sequence). With 1 base clipped from V and 4 bases from J, the junction kept 3 bases outside the gene matches. The CDR3 bases are TGTGCCTGGAGTGGAGACAGGGGGCATAATGAAAAACTGTTTTTT. This encodes CAWSGDRGHNEKLFF.

This chain links TRBV4-2 with TRBJ2-5, with 9 nucleotides matching TRBD2. The CDR3 contains 17 residues. The ends lost 1 base at V and 1 base at J; junction bases unmatched: 7. Germline V gives CDR1 LGHNA, CDR2 YNFKEQ. This chain's CDR3 is CASSQGGLAGLQETQYF. CDR3 sequence (DNA): TGTGCCAGCAGCCAAGGGGGCCTAGCGGGGCTCCAAGAGACCCAGTACTTC.

The sample holds a few counts of this clone. The chain carries TRBV7-9 and TRBJ1-1; 9 bases agree with TRBD1. The germline gives CDR1 SEHNR, CDR2 FQNEAQ (reference sequence). This CDR3 contains 13 residues. V gave up 5 bases and J gave up 10 bases; unmatched junction bases: 8. The CDR3 protein is CASSRSGQGGAFF. DNA of the CDR3: TGTGCCAGCAGCCGATCGGGACAGGGAGGAGCTTTCTTT.

This clone turned up a few times. CDR3 loop: CSVNHRGRNTEAFF. The CDR3 DNA reads TGCAGCGTCAATCACAGGGGACGGAACACTGAAGCTTTCTTT. The V gene is TRBV29-1, the J gene TRBJ1-1, with 7 bases identical to TRBD1. J gave up 1 base and V 6 bases, and 8 bases lay outside the gene matches. In germline, CDR1 is SQVTM, CDR2 ANQGSEA. This CDR3 contains 14 residues.

V gene TRBV21-1 combines with J gene TRBJ2-5; the table's D call, TRBD1, has no DNA check behind it. TRBV21-1 is reported as a pseudogene. The CDR3 consists of 12 residues. For the CDR3, the DNA is TGTGCCAGAGGGACAGGACAAGAGACCCAGTACTTC. Protein product: CARGTGQETQYF.

The rearrangement links TRBV9 to TRBJ1-5; 7 bases fit TRBD1. The trim removed 0 bases at V and 7 bases at J, leaving 1 base unmatched. Germline-derived CDR1 and CDR2 are SGDLS and YYNGEE. The CDR3 totals 13 residues. CDR3 in amino acids: CASSVGTGQPQHF. CDR3 coding DNA: TGTGCCAGCAGCGTAGGGACAGGACAGCCCCAGCATTTT.

The table lists this clone with a few counts. The gene calls are TRBV11-2 and TRBJ1-1; a possible D gene is TRBD1 (6 bases). CDR3 length: 14 amino acids. Germline V gene sequence: CDR1 SGHAT, CDR2 FQNNGV. The V and J ends lost 0 bases and 7 bases respectively, with 12 bases between them. In nucleotides, the CDR3 is TGTGCCAGCAGCTTAGATCCCCGGACAGTTGAAGCTTTCTTT. This translates into CASSLDPRTVEAFF.

This clone was counted only a few times. Other DNA sequences in this specimen translate into the identical CDR3. The rearrangement uses TRBV25-1 and TRBJ2-3, with D unresolved. This CDR3 spans 14 amino acids. V was shortened by 0 bases and J by 2 bases, with 6 bases between the two germline ends. CDR1 and CDR2 (germline): MGHDK, SYGVNS. The CDR3 here is CASSEYSLTDTQYF. The CDR3 DNA is TGTGCCAGCAGTGAATACTCCCTCACAGATACGCAGTATTTT.

J is TRBJ1-2 and V is TRBV27; perhaps TRBD1 as D (6 bases). The CDR3 is 12 residues long. Per germline, CDR1 MNHEY and CDR2 SMNVEV (reference sequence). Trimming removed 5 bases from V and 6 bases from J, with 10 bases in between. CDR3 sequence reads: CASSNRADGYTF. As DNA, the CDR3 is TGTGCCAGCAGTAACAGGGCTGATGGCTACACCTTC.

This chain joins TRBV2 and TRBJ2-3; TRBD2 matches 10 bases. CDR3 length: 16 residues. In germline, CDR1 is SNHLY, CDR2 FYNNEI. V gave up 6 bases and J gave up 4 bases; unmatched junction bases: 10. CDR3 residues: CASSDILAGAADTQYF. The CDR3 DNA sequence: TGTGCCAGCAGCGACATTCTAGCGGGGGCAGCAGATACGCAGTATTTT.

This chain joins TRBV30 and TRBJ1-5; no firm D call. The CDR3 spans 14 residues. The germline V gene encodes CDR1 GTSNPN and CDR2 SVGIG (reference sequence). V lost 2 bases and J 2 bases, leaving 10 bases between the germline ends. The CDR3 protein is CAWSPGIGNQPQHF. CDR3 bases: TGTGCCTGGAGTCCGGGGATTGGCAATCAGCCCCAGCATTTT. Combining the CDR3 with reference TRBV30 and TRBJ1-5 gives the whole variable domain SQTIHQWPATLVQPVGSPLSLECTVEGTSNPNLYWYRQAAGRGLQLLFYSVGIGQISSEVPQNLSASRPQDRQFILSSKKLLLSDSGFYLCAWSPGIGNQPQHFGDGTRLSIL.

The V gene is TRBV7-9, the J gene TRBJ2-3; TRBD2 might be the D (6 bases). The germline CDR1 and CDR2 sequences are SEHNR and FQNEAQ (reference sequence). The CDR3 sequence is 15 residues long. Trimming removed 2 bases from V and 2 bases from J, with 11 bases in between. The CDR3 bases are TGTGCCAGCAGCTTAATGGGGGGAACCACAGATACGCAGTATTTT. It is translated as CASSLMGGTTDTQYF.

This chain connects TRBV27 to TRBJ2-1; no clear D. This CDR3 comprises 11 residues. Trimming took 6 bases from V and 5 from J, leaving 5 bases between them. Looked up from germline, CDR1 is MNHEY and CDR2 is SMNVEV (reference sequence). The CDR3 DNA reads TGTGCCAGCAGAATAAACAATGAGCAGTTCTTC. Its translation is CASRINNEQFF.

The J gene is TRBJ2-2, the V gene TRBV5-1; 7 bases are shared with TRBD2. CDR3 size: 18 residues. V was clipped by 4 bases and J by 4 bases; unmatched bases: 16. From germline, CDR1 is SGHRS and CDR2 YFSETQ. CDR3 region: CASSLGWGRAASTGELFF. The CDR3 DNA reads as TGCGCCAGCAGCCTCGGCTGGGGGAGGGCGGCGAGCACCGGGGAGCTGTTTTTT.

The chain couples TRBV5-1 to TRBJ1-4; 7 positions agree with TRBD1. CDR3 length equals 16 residues. V shed 5 bases, J shed 7 bases, and the junction held 14 bases outside the gene matches. Germline loops: CDR1 SGHRS, CDR2 YFSETQ. The CDR3 DNA sequence: TGCGCCAGCAGACCCTTCACAGGGGTGATACCTGAAAAACTGTTTTTT. Translated: CASRPFTGVIPEKLFF.

The chain uses TRBV7-9 and TRBJ2-5; the D gene is possibly TRBD2 (6 bases). V was pared by 4 bases and J by 1 base, with 22 bases between. The CDR3 is 18 amino acids. Germline V gene data show CDR1 as SEHNR and CDR2 as FQNEAQ (reference sequence). The CDR3 region is CASSSPRSGSGVQETQYF. The CDR3, as DNA: TGTGCCAGCAGCTCCCCGCGATCGGGGTCGGGGGTCCAAGAGACCCAGTACTTC.

The chain is built from TRBV10-3 and TRBJ2-3; 13 bases are shared with TRBD2. The V segment lost 0 bases and the J segment 9 bases; nucleotides outside the gene matches: 12. CDR1 is ENHRY, CDR2 SYGVKD, per germline. This CDR3 is built from 18 residues. Written as DNA, the CDR3 is TGTGCCATCAGTGAGTCGGGTTATGGACTAGCGGGAGAAGGAACGCAGTATTTT. Translation gives CAISESGYGLAGEGTQYF.

The chain combines TRBV9 with TRBJ2-5; 8 bases are a match to TRBD2. Germline V lookup: CDR1 SGDLS, CDR2 YYNGEE. CDR3 length: 18 residues. The junction had 17 bases not matched to a gene; V was cut back by 3 bases and J by 4 bases. The CDR3 loop reads CASSEGSLAGWPRETQYF. CDR3 DNA sequence: TGTGCCAGCAGCGAGGGTTCCCTAGCGGGTTGGCCTAGAGAGACCCAGTACTTC.

This clone has a handful of counts. The chain combines TRBV6-5 with TRBJ2-3, with D possibly being TRBD2 (6 bases). Germline V gives CDR1 MNHEY, CDR2 SVGAGI. This CDR3 region has 15 residues. The V end lost 3 bases, the J end lost 6 bases, and 16 bases lay between the germline ends. The CDR3 sequence: CASSYFRGGTDTQYF. DNA of the CDR3: TGTGCCAGCAGTTATTTCCGGGGAGGTACGGATACGCAGTATTTT.

This clone was seen just once. The chain joins TRBV18 to TRBJ2-5; 8 nucleotides match TRBD1. The germline gives CDR1 KGHSH, CDR2 LQKENI. This CDR3 spans 13 amino acids. The ends lost 8 bases at V and 1 base at J; junction bases unmatched: 3. CDR3 region: CASQGQVQETQYF. The CDR3 DNA sequence: TGTGCCAGCCAGGGACAGGTCCAAGAGACCCAGTACTTC.

The rearrangement uses TRBV21-1 and TRBJ2-1; TRBD1, the table's D call, lacks a check against the DNA. TRBV21-1 is a recognized pseudogene. CDR3 length: 15 residues. The CDR3 protein is CASSERNRGWDEQFF. CDR3 DNA sequence: TGTGCCAGCAGCGAGAGGAACAGGGGTTGGGATGAGCAGTTCTTC.

The chain combines TRBV5-1 with TRBJ2-2, with TRBD1 matching 8 bases. The J segment lost 1 base and the V segment lost 3 bases, leaving 2 bases of the junction unmatched. This CDR3 has 15 residues. Germline lookup yields CDR1 SGHRS and CDR2 YFSETQ. CDR3 coding DNA: TGCGCCAGCAGCTCCGGACAGGGGAACACCGGGGAGCTGTTTTTT. This sequence encodes CASSSGQGNTGELFF. The variable domain in full, with the rest retrieved from reference TRBV5-1 and TRBJ2-2, is KAGVTQTPRYLIKTRGQQVTLSCSPISGHRSVSWYQQTPGQGLQFLFEYFSETQRNKGNFPGRFSGRQFSNSRSEMNVSTLELGDSALYLCASSSGQGNTGELFFGEGSRLTVL.

The gene calls are TRBV19 and TRBJ2-1; D gene ambiguous. V was clipped by 1 base and J by 6 bases, with 4 bases between them. Germline CDR1 is LNHDA and CDR2 is SQIVND (reference sequence). The CDR3 has 12 amino acids. Written as DNA, the CDR3 is TGTGCCAGTAGTATAGGAGTCAATGAGCAGTTCTTC. It translates to CASSIGVNEQFF. The whole variable domain, remainder taken from reference TRBV19 and TRBJ2-1, is DGGITQSPKYLFRKEGQNVTLSCEQNLNHDAMYWYRQDPGQGLRLIYYSQIVNDFQKGDIAEGYSVSREKKESFPLTVTSAQKNPTAFYLCASSIGVNEQFFGPGTRLTVL.